This TCR beta chain emerged from a study of regulatory T cells in long-lasting Graves disease. Study conclusions and caveats: Peripheral blood, not thyroid tissue, was the sole material studied.

V lost 3 bases and J lost 1; bases outside the gene matches: 14. The CDR3 extends over 19 amino acids. The germline V gene encodes CDR1 MNHGY and CDR2 SVAAGI. The authors built TCR beta libraries using iRepertoire HTBI primers and Arm-PCR of CDR3 regions. TCRdb used MiXCR to reprocess the multiplex PCR reads, holding one entry per CDR3 protein. The sample lists 520,000 or so distinct CDR3 sequences; approximately 12% were seen once. With regard to this clonotype: The target antigen is unknown.

Time point: newly diagnosed GD, antithyroid drugs for less than 3 months. The TCR library was prepared using RNA isolated from PBMCs. From each patient, roughly 9 milliliters of peripheral blood was drawn and collected into an EDTA anticoagulant tube. These sequences were also reported in another study, on T cells in Graves' hyperthyroidism and ophthalmopathy. This second study says: Each diagnosis was grounded in clinical symptoms, serum thyroxine and TRAb, thyroid ultrasound, and orbital computed tomography. When the TCR CDR3 underwent first-round RT-PCR, the HTBI primer set was used.

The TCR sequence derives from a woman aged 25-40 years with Graves disease. The source was peripheral blood mononuclear cells (PBMCs), collected at new diagnosis, from a patient treated with antithyroid drugs. J is TRBJ2-1 and V is TRBV6-9; TRBD2 agrees at 8 bases. The CDR3 here is CASSYSYSGASPSYNEQFF. The CDR3, as DNA: TGTGCCAGCAGTTACTCATATAGCGGGGCATCTCCTTCCTACAATGAGCAGTTCTTC.